Below are 20 T cell receptor beta chains sequenced from a single sample in a study of T cell responses to AZD1222 COVID-19 vaccine. Here immunoSEQ multiplex PCR was the method, and the copy in TCRdb shows in-frame clones only, minus some. In the table there are 100,000 to 150,000 clones, approximately 89% of which are singletons. Sequencing used peripheral blood, obtained on day 0 of AZD1222 vaccination. Receptor source: an adult in good health.

V and J are TRBV2 and TRBJ1-2, with TRBD1 matching 9 bases. CDR1 and CDR2 from the germline V gene are SNHLY and FYNNEI. With V trimmed by 6 bases and J by 8 bases, 7 bases remained unmatched. The CDR3 sequence is 13 residues long. DNA for the CDR3: TGTGCCAGCAGCCCACAGGGGGCGCAGGGCTACACCTTC. Translated, it gives CASSPQGAQGYTF.

This clone was seen a single time. V is TRBV5-1 and J is TRBJ2-1; TRBD2 aligns across 11 bases. In germline, CDR1 is SGHRS, CDR2 YFSETQ. The CDR3 totals 14 residues. After removal of 3 bases from V and 7 bases from J, the junction contained 3 bases not matched to a gene. The CDR3 reads CASSSTSGSNEQFF. The CDR3 nucleotides are TGCGCCAGCAGCTCAACTAGCGGGAGTAATGAGCAGTTCTTC.

The CDR3 bases are TGTGCCAGCAGCTTAGGGGGAGGTGGTTCAGGGATCAATGAGCAGTTCTTC. It translates to CASSLGGGGSGINEQFF. The rearrangement joins TRBV11-2 to TRBJ2-1, with D perhaps matching TRBD2 (6 bases). In germline, CDR1 is SGHAT, CDR2 FQNNGV. With 1 base removed from V and 6 bases from J, the gap between germline ends came to 19 bases. There are 17 residues in the CDR3. The entire variable domain, with the rest obtained from reference TRBV11-2 and TRBJ2-1, is as follows: EAGVAQSPRYKIIEKRQSVAFWCNPISGHATLYWYQQILGQGPKLLIQFQNNGVVDDSQLPKDRFSAERLKGVDSTLKIQPAKLEDSAVYLCASSLGGGGSGINEQFFGPGTRLTVL.

The chain combines TRBV2 with TRBJ2-7; no firm D call. CDR1 is SNHLY and CDR2 is FYNNEI in the germline V gene. This CDR3 comprises 13 residues. V was cut by 3 bases and J by 3 bases, with 9 bases left in between. CDR3 loop: CASSEFRFYEQYF. CDR3 nucleotides: TGTGCCAGCAGTGAGTTCAGGTTCTACGAGCAGTACTTC.

V is TRBV12-3 or TRBV12-4 and J is TRBJ1-2, with 7 bases lining up with TRBD1. The junction had 4 bases not matched to a gene; V was cut back by 5 bases and J by 4 bases. The CDR3 loop spans 13 amino acids. The CDR3 sequence: CASSMGQLYGYTF. CDR3 in DNA: TGTGCCAGCAGTATGGGACAGCTCTATGGCTACACCTTC.

This chain joins TRBV2 and TRBJ1-1, with TRBD1 matching over 7 bases. The CDR3 is 15 residues long. The V segment lost 5 bases and the J segment 4 bases; nucleotides outside the gene matches: 10. Germline V gene sequence: CDR1 SNHLY, CDR2 FYNNEI. The CDR3 DNA reads TGTGCCAGCAGTAAATGGGACAGTGCCACCACTGAAGCTTTCTTT. Amino acids: CASSKWDSATTEAFF.

The rearrangement joins TRBV2 to TRBJ2-2; TRBD1 agrees at 7 bases. With V trimmed by 6 bases and J by 5 bases, 3 bases remained unmatched. Germline V gene sequence: CDR1 SNHLY, CDR2 FYNNEI. This CDR3 is 13 amino acids long. CDR3 residues: CASSEQGTGELFF. The DNA of the CDR3 is TGTGCCAGCAGCGAACAGGGGACCGGGGAGCTGTTTTTT.

V and J are TRBV5-1 and TRBJ2-7; tentatively, D is TRBD1 (6 bases). CDR3 size: 15 residues. Germline loops: CDR1 SGHRS, CDR2 YFSETQ. Trimming took off 1 base at V and 6 bases at J, with 17 bases between the two ends. Here the CDR3 reads CASSLNRVRFGEQYF. DNA of the CDR3: TGCGCCAGCAGCTTGAACAGGGTGCGATTTGGCGAGCAGTACTTC. The entire variable domain, with the rest obtained from reference TRBV5-1 and TRBJ2-7, is as follows: KAGVTQTPRYLIKTRGQQVTLSCSPISGHRSVSWYQQTPGQGLQFLFEYFSETQRNKGNFPGRFSGRQFSNSRSEMNVSTLELGDSALYLCASSLNRVRFGEQYFGPGTRLTVT.

The chain joins TRBV9 to TRBJ2-5, with D tentatively TRBD2 (6 bases). The CDR3 runs 15 residues. V dropped 3 bases and J dropped 0 bases, with 12 bases sitting between them. Germline V lookup: CDR1 SGDLS, CDR2 YYNGEE. CDR3 DNA: TGTGCCAGCAGCGCCCGCCGGGGGTACCAAGAGACCCAGTACTTC. This gives the protein CASSARRGYQETQYF.

The chain uses TRBV28 and TRBJ1-2; 7 bases match TRBD1. Germline CDR1 and CDR2: MDHEN and SYDVKM. J gave up 4 bases and V 2 bases, and 4 bases lay outside the gene matches. CDR3 length: 14 amino acids. CDR3 nucleotide sequence: TGTGCCAGCAGTTTACGGGACAGTGTCTATGGCTACACCTTC. Translated, it gives CASSLRDSVYGYTF.

The V call is TRBV6-5, the J call TRBJ2-3, with D perhaps given as TRBD1 or TRBD2 (5 bases each). V was shortened by 8 bases and J by 2 bases, with 11 bases between the two germline ends. This CDR3 is built from 13 residues. CDR1 and CDR2 (germline): MNHEY, SVGAGI. The CDR3: CASAGTYTDTQYF. DNA of the CDR3: TGTGCCAGCGCCGGGACGTACACAGATACGCAGTATTTT.

The table lists this clone with a few counts. This CDR3 is CASRTTGNTGELFF. Written as DNA, the CDR3 is TGTGCCAGCAGGACGACAGGGAACACCGGGGAGCTGTTTTTT. The rearrangement links TRBV5-4 to TRBJ2-2, with D maybe TRBD1 (6 bases). CDR1 and CDR2 from the germline V gene are SGHNT and YYREEE (reference sequence). V gave up 5 bases and J gave up 1 base, with 9 bases separating them. This CDR3 is built from 14 residues.

This chain links TRBV6-1 with TRBJ2-1; 7 bases match TRBD2. The CDR3 is 15 residues long. Trimming cost V 1 base and J 8 bases; bases outside gene matches: 8. Germline CDR1 reads MNHNS; CDR2 reads SASEGT. The CDR3 nucleotides are TGTGCCAGCAGTGAAGACAGGACTAGTATAGATGAGCAGTTCTTC. Protein product: CASSEDRTSIDEQFF.

The chain joins TRBV27 to TRBJ2-1, with D unresolved. The CDR3 consists of 12 residues. Germline assignment: CDR1 MNHEY and CDR2 SMNVEV (reference sequence). Between the trimmed V and J ends, which lost 2 bases and 10 bases, there was a span of 9 bases. CDR3 sequence reads: CASSLLEREQFF. DNA for the CDR3: TGTGCCAGCAGTTTACTGGAAAGAGAGCAGTTCTTC.

The chain combines TRBV2 with TRBJ1-5, with D possibly being TRBD1 (5 bases). The CDR3 is 14 residues long. Germline V gives CDR1 SNHLY, CDR2 FYNNEI. Trimming shortened V by 1 base and J by 6 bases, and 10 bases separated the two germline ends. This CDR3 reads CASSEGRAGQPQHF. The DNA for the CDR3 is TGTGCCAGCAGTGAAGGCAGGGCGGGTCAGCCCCAGCATTTT.

This clone was detected only once. The chain uses TRBV10-3 and TRBJ2-1, with 9 positions matching TRBD1. Per germline, CDR1 ENHRY and CDR2 SYGVKD. This CDR3 spans 14 amino acids. The J segment lost 3 bases and the V segment lost 11 bases, leaving 8 bases of the junction unmatched. The CDR3 coding sequence is TGTGCCGGGAATGGGGGACAGGGCTACAATGAGCAGTTCTTC. Protein sequence: CAGNGGQGYNEQFF.

This clone was observed once. The chain employs TRBV30 and TRBJ1-1; 10 nucleotides align to TRBD1. V gave up 3 bases and J gave up 7 bases; unmatched junction bases: 2. This CDR3 has 12 residues. From germline, CDR1 is GTSNPN and CDR2 SVGIG (reference sequence). The CDR3 protein is CAWRGTGDEAFF. CDR3 nucleotide sequence: TGTGCCTGGAGGGGGACAGGGGATGAAGCTTTCTTT.

In its sample, this clone was seen once. The J gene is TRBJ1-3, the V gene TRBV5-3; 8 positions agree with TRBD1. TRBV5-3 is an open reading frame whose function is uncertain. The length of the CDR3 is 17 residues. J was trimmed by 4 bases and V by 2 bases; bases with no gene match: 11. Here the CDR3 reads CARSLATGGITGNTIYF. The CDR3 DNA follows: TGTGCCAGAAGCTTAGCCACAGGGGGAATAACAGGAAACACCATATATTTT.

The CDR3: CASKLGGTSGSYEQYF. The CDR3 DNA reads TGTGCCAGCAAACTGGGTGGGACTAGCGGGAGCTACGAGCAGTACTTC. The chain employs TRBV28 and TRBJ2-7, with 14 positions matching TRBD2. Germline loops: CDR1 MDHEN, CDR2 SYDVKM. The CDR3 is made up of 16 amino acids. V trimming: 7 bases; J trimming: 3 bases; junction bases outside the gene matches: 8.

The chain has TRBV30 and TRBJ1-2; the D gene is possibly TRBD1 (5 bases). Trimming left V 5 bases short and J 4 bases short, with 23 bases between. Germline V lookup: CDR1 GTSNPN, CDR2 SVGIG (reference sequence). The CDR3 contains 16 residues. The CDR3 is CAWAQRGTARVYGYTF. Written as DNA, the CDR3 is TGTGCCTGGGCACAACGGGGGACTGCCAGAGTCTATGGCTACACCTTC.